This entry is about one T cell receptor beta chain. Other DNA sequences from this sample encode an identical CDR3 as well. Germline CDR1 is SGHVS and CDR2 is FNYEAQ. The CDR3 sequence is 12 residues long. V lost 5 bases, J lost 8 bases, and 10 bases lay in between. These data are taken from a study of cytomegalovirus exposure and HLA in healthy donors. This cohort consisted of healthy bone marrow donors. With 60 Vbeta and 13 Jbeta primers, the PCR was carried out. The protocol was immunoSEQ multiplex PCR, while the TCRdb copy is restricted to in-frame clones and leaves out a portion. The sample carries 90,000 to 100,000 clones, approximately 77% recorded once.

Material: PBMCs. V usage is TRBV7-6 and J usage is TRBJ2-1; D unclear. This TCR derives from a woman between 40 and 50 years old in good health and CMV-seronegative. The CDR3 loop is CASSHRSDEQFF. For the CDR3, the DNA is TGTGCCAGCAGCCACCGGAGTGATGAGCAGTTCTTC.